What follows are 17 T cell receptor beta chains derived from one specimen sequenced in a study of cytomegalovirus exposure and HLA in healthy donors. PCR was performed using 60 Vbeta and 13 Jbeta primers. Sequencing used immunoSEQ multiplex PCR; TCRdb keeps in-frame clones, though not all of them. The table shows around 130,000 clones, with approximately 80% occurring only once. The sequenced sample consisted of PBMCs. The receptors shown here come from a woman in her thirties or forties in good health and CMV-seronegative.

The chain recombines TRBV19 with TRBJ2-3; D is ambiguous. With 0 bases removed from V and 3 bases from J, the gap between germline ends came to 7 bases. The CDR3 has 14 amino acids. Per germline, CDR1 LNHDA and CDR2 SQIVND (reference sequence). The CDR3 sequence is CASSIDRLTDTQYF. In nucleotides, the CDR3 is TGTGCCAGTAGTATAGACAGACTGACAGATACGCAGTATTTT. Full variable domain (remainder filled in from reference TRBV19 and TRBJ2-3): DGGITQSPKYLFRKEGQNVTLSCEQNLNHDAMYWYRQDPGQGLRLIYYSQIVNDFQKGDIAEGYSVSREKKESFPLTVTSAQKNPTAFYLCASSIDRLTDTQYFGPGTRLTVL.

CDR3 region: CASSVGGQDSNQPQHF. The CDR3 DNA reads as TGTGCCAGCAGCGTAGGGGGACAGGATAGCAATCAGCCCCAGCATTTT. The rearrangement uses TRBV9 and TRBJ1-5; 8 bases are shared with TRBD1. V shed 0 bases, J shed 0 bases, and the junction held 2 bases outside the gene matches. Germline assignment: CDR1 SGDLS and CDR2 YYNGEE. The CDR3 has 16 amino acids.

This clone was seen just once. The gene calls are TRBV27 and TRBJ1-4; 9 positions match TRBD1. Trimming cost V 3 bases and J 8 bases; bases outside gene matches: 1. The CDR3 totals 13 residues. CDR1 and CDR2 (germline): MNHEY, SMNVEV (reference sequence). The CDR3 DNA follows: TGTGCCAGCAGTTTCGGGACAGGGGAAAAACTGTTTTTT. Amino acids: CASSFGTGEKLFF.

This clone was recorded once. The V gene is TRBV28, the J gene TRBJ1-1; 11 bases are shared with TRBD1. J lost 3 bases, V lost 6 bases, and 12 bases had no gene match. This CDR3 has 17 amino acids. Germline V gene data show CDR1 as MDHEN and CDR2 as SYDVKM. The CDR3 DNA reads as TGTGCCAGCAGCCGGTGGACAGGGGGCAAGGGGTACACTGAAGCTTTCTTT. It specifies CASSRWTGGKGYTEAFF.

The gene calls are TRBV4-1 and TRBJ2-7; TRBD2 is a possible D gene (6 bases). With 1 base removed from V and 0 bases from J, the gap between germline ends came to 22 bases. Germline V gene data show CDR1 as MGHRA and CDR2 as YSYEKL. The CDR3 contains 19 residues. The CDR3, as DNA: TGCGCCAGCAGCCAAGGGTTGCGGGACTCATCTTATAGCTCCTACGAGCAGTACTTC. Translated, it gives CASSQGLRDSSYSSYEQYF.

The V call is TRBV4-1, the J call TRBJ1-1; 8 bases are shared with TRBD1. From germline, CDR1 is MGHRA and CDR2 YSYEKL. The CDR3 contains 15 residues. V shed 1 base and J 4 bases; nucleotides not matched to a gene: 5. The CDR3 nucleotides are TGCGCCAGCAGCCAAGCCCAGGGGGCTGGCACTGAAGCTTTCTTT. Translation: CASSQAQGAGTEAFF.

The chain joins TRBV28 to TRBJ2-3; D remains ambiguous. Per germline, CDR1 MDHEN and CDR2 SYDVKM. The germline V and J ends were trimmed by 5 bases and 1 base, with 13 bases remaining between them. The CDR3 is 15 amino acids. The CDR3 nucleotides read TGTGCCAGCAGTCCAGGAAGAACGGGCACAGATACGCAGTATTTT. It is translated as CASSPGRTGTDTQYF.

The chain recombines TRBV5-1 with TRBJ2-5; 9 bases agree with TRBD1. With 3 bases clipped from V and 1 base from J, the junction kept 4 bases outside the gene matches. From germline, CDR1 is SGHRS and CDR2 YFSETQ. The CDR3 contains 15 residues. CDR3 region: CASSSLGQGQETQYF. DNA of the CDR3: TGCGCCAGCAGCTCTCTGGGACAGGGCCAAGAGACCCAGTACTTC. The full variable domain, its missing parts supplied by reference TRBV5-1 and TRBJ2-5, is KAGVTQTPRYLIKTRGQQVTLSCSPISGHRSVSWYQQTPGQGLQFLFEYFSETQRNKGNFPGRFSGRQFSNSRSEMNVSTLELGDSALYLCASSSLGQGQETQYFGPGTRLLVL.

The rearrangement uses TRBV7-3 and TRBJ2-5; 12 positions match TRBD2. The length of the CDR3 is 15 residues. Trimming cost V 5 bases and J 3 bases; bases outside gene matches: 4. Germline CDR1 is SGHTA and CDR2 is FQGTGA. The CDR3 DNA reads TGTGCCAGCAGCATTGGACTAGCGGGAAAAGAGACCCAGTACTTC. Amino acid sequence: CASSIGLAGKETQYF.

CDR3 sequence: CASSLAGVAGVGYNEQFF. The CDR3 DNA reads as TGTGCCAGCAGCTTGGCCGGGGTAGCGGGCGTGGGCTACAATGAGCAGTTCTTC. The chain joins TRBV5-4 to TRBJ2-1, with 7 bases identical to TRBD2. Germline V lookup: CDR1 SGHNT, CDR2 YYREEE (reference sequence). The CDR3 sequence is 18 residues long. V trimming: 0 bases; J trimming: 3 bases; junction bases outside the gene matches: 12.

The rearrangement joins TRBV5-5 to TRBJ2-3; TRBD1 matches 8 bases. CDR1 is SGHKS and CDR2 is YYEKEE in the germline V gene (reference sequence). The CDR3 is made up of 16 amino acids. V gave up 0 bases and J gave up 3 bases; unmatched junction bases: 6. The DNA for the CDR3 is TGTGCCAGCAGCTTGGGACAGGGGACGGGGACAGATACGCAGTATTTT. It is translated as CASSLGQGTGTDTQYF.

J is TRBJ2-7 and V is TRBV27; TRBD1 aligns across 9 bases. The ends lost 5 bases at V and 2 bases at J; junction bases unmatched: 4. The CDR3 extends over 14 amino acids. Germline lookup yields CDR1 MNHEY and CDR2 SMNVEV (reference sequence). CDR3 sequence reads: CASSPGQGAYEQYF. The CDR3 nucleotides are TGTGCCAGCAGTCCGGGACAGGGAGCCTACGAGCAGTACTTC.

J is TRBJ2-1 and V is TRBV7-8; 7 bases align to TRBD2. V was clipped by 4 bases and J by 10 bases; unmatched bases: 10. This CDR3 contains 14 residues. Germline CDR1 is SGHVS and CDR2 is FQNEAQ. Here the CDR3 DNA reads TGTGCCAGCAGCTCATCTAGCGGCCTGGGGGAGCAGTTCTTC. It is translated as CASSSSSGLGEQFF.

The chain is built from TRBV7-9 and TRBJ2-3, with D perhaps TRBD2 (6 bases). Trimming shortened V by 0 bases and J by 7 bases, and 20 bases separated the two germline ends. This CDR3 region has 17 residues. Germline CDR1 SEHNR, CDR2 FQNEAQ (reference sequence). The CDR3 nucleotides are TGTGCCAGCAGCTTAGCAGGGAGGAGGGATGGGATAAATACGCAGTATTTT. Translation: CASSLAGRRDGINTQYF.

The genes are TRBV6-1 and TRBJ1-5; D gene uncertain. The CDR3 contains 16 residues. Germline V gene lookup returns CDR1 MNHNS and CDR2 SASEGT. The V end lost 0 bases, the J end lost 0 bases, and 9 bases lay between the germline ends. The CDR3 loop is CASSEAPGYSNQPQHF. The DNA for the CDR3 is TGTGCCAGCAGTGAAGCGCCGGGGTATAGCAATCAGCCCCAGCATTTT.

The sample holds a few counts of this clone. V usage is TRBV5-1 and J usage is TRBJ2-2, with 10 bases lining up with TRBD2. With 4 bases clipped from V and 4 bases from J, the junction kept 7 bases outside the gene matches. This CDR3 has 16 residues. Germline CDR1 SGHRS, CDR2 YFSETQ. The CDR3 sequence is CASSNLAGASTGELFF. CDR3 sequence (DNA): TGCGCCAGCAGCAACCTAGCGGGGGCGAGCACCGGGGAGCTGTTTTTT.

CDR3 nucleotide sequence: TGTGCCTGGAGTACAGGGATGGGCACCGGGGAGCTGTTTTTT. This encodes CAWSTGMGTGELFF. The chain employs TRBV30 and TRBJ2-2; maybe TRBD1 (6 bases). The CDR3 consists of 14 residues. Germline assignment: CDR1 GTSNPN and CDR2 SVGIG (reference sequence). V was cut by 2 bases and J by 4 bases, with 11 bases left in between.